These T cell receptor beta chains were read from a single sample in a study of PD-L1 blockade in urothelial cancer. Profiled with immunoSEQ multiplex PCR; TCRdb holds only in-frame clones, not every one. This table holds under 55,000 clones, 88% found once. The starting material was PBMCs, obtained around atezolizumab (anti-PD-L1) treatment. These receptors were obtained from a donor at least 40 years old with urothelial cancer. Each CDR3 is given with its conserved first and last residue. D genes are given only for firm matches. Not every row has a clone size; where given, it reads once, few, many or a size class.

j_call clone_size v_call d_call cdr3_nt cdr3_aa
TRBJ2-7 NA TRBV7-2 NA TGTGCCAGCAGCTTAGTGGGAGAGTACGAGCAGTACTTC CASSLVGEYEQYF
TRBJ2-1 NA TRBV6-6 TRBD2 TGTGCCAGCTGGGCTAGCGGGATGCAGTTCTTC CASWASGMQFF
TRBJ2-2 NA TRBV4-3 TRBD2 TGCGCCAGCAGCAGACTAGCGGATAACACCGGGGAGCTGTTTTTT CASSRLADNTGELFF
TRBJ1-2 NA TRBV29-1 TRBD1 TGCAGCGCCGACAGGGGGGATGGCTACACCTTC CSADRGDGYTF
TRBJ2-5 NA TRBV27 NA TGTGCCAGCAGTTCGAGAGAAGAGACCCAGTACTTC CASSSREETQYF
TRBJ2-2 NA TRBV7-9 NA TGTGCCAGCAGGCCCCGGACAAGTCTAAACACCGGGGAGCTGTTTTTT CASRPRTSLNTGELFF
TRBJ2-7 NA TRBV4-1 NA TGCGCCAGCAGCCAACAAAGACAGCTGGCCGAGCAGTACTTC CASSQQRQLAEQYF
TRBJ1-5 NA TRBV2 NA TGTGCCAGCAGTTACAGGGAGGGTCAGCCCCAGCATTTT CASSYREGQPQHF
TRBJ1-5 NA TRBV2 NA TGTGCCAGCAGCGGGTCATCAATAGGCAATCAGCCCCAGCATTTT CASSGSSIGNQPQHF
TRBJ1-4 NA TRBV10-3 NA TGTGCCATCAGTGAGACCCCCGCGGGCAGGGGAGAAGGCCAATTAGGTGAAAAACTGTTTTTT CAISETPAGRGEGQLGEKLFF
TRBJ1-2 NA TRBV4-3 NA TGCGCCAGCAGCCAATCGGTACAGTATGGCTACACCTTC CASSQSVQYGYTF
TRBJ1-5 NA TRBV19 NA TGTGCCAGTAGTACAACCCGGAGTCAGCCCCAGCATTTT CASSTTRSQPQHF
TRBJ1-1 few TRBV11-2 TRBD1 TGTGCCAGCAGCTTAGGGGGGACAGGGGAGAGCACTGAAGCTTTCTTT CASSLGGTGESTEAFF
TRBJ1-4 NA TRBV5-1 NA TGCGCCAGCAGCACAGGGGAAAAACTGTTTTTT CASSTGEKLFF
TRBJ2-7 NA TRBV4-2 TRBD2 TGTGCCAGCAGCCAAGATAGTGGACTAGCGGGCGAGCAGTACTTC CASSQDSGLAGEQYF
TRBJ2-1 once TRBV4-3 TRBD1 TGCGCCAGCAGCTACCAGGGGGCCTCCGGGGATGAGCAGTTCTTC CASSYQGASGDEQFF
TRBJ1-2 NA TRBV5-6 TRBD1 TGTGCCAGCACCCACAGGGGAGGCAACTATGGCTACACCTTC CASTHRGGNYGYTF
TRBJ2-7 NA TRBV9 NA TGTGCCAGCAGCCCCTGGCGGAATTCCTACGAGCAGTACTTC CASSPWRNSYEQYF
TRBJ2-3 NA TRBV21-1 NA TGTGCCAGCACCACTAGCGGGAGGTCTGGTACAGATACGCAGTATTTT CASTTSGRSGTDTQYF
TRBJ2-2 NA TRBV11-2 TRBD2 TGTGCCAGCAGCTTAGTTGGACTAGCGGGGTCCGGGGAGCTGTTTTTT CASSLVGLAGSGELFF
TRBJ2-7 NA TRBV13 TRBD2 TGTGCCAGCAGCTTAGGCGCGGGGGACTACGAGCAGTACTTC CASSLGAGDYEQYF
TRBJ2-1 NA TRBV20-1 TRBD2 TGCAGTGCTGTCGGGACTAGGCAGTTCTTC CSAVGTRQFF
TRBJ2-3 NA TRBV5-1 TRBD1 TGCGCCAGCAGCGAGGGGGCGACTCGCGATACGCAGTATTTT CASSEGATRDTQYF
TRBJ2-3 once TRBV27 NA TGTGCCAGCAGTTTATCGTGGGCCACTAGCACAGATACGCAGTATTTT CASSLSWATSTDTQYF
TRBJ1-5 NA TRBV19 TRBD1 TGTGCCAGTAGTGCAGGGGGCGGTCTCAATCAGCCCCAGCATTTT CASSAGGGLNQPQHF
TRBJ1-1 NA TRBV6-1 NA TGTGCCACCACCGGACAGAATATGAACACTGAAGCTTTCTTT CATTGQNMNTEAFF
TRBJ1-1 once TRBV6-6 NA TGTGCCAGCAGCCCCAGGGGGAACACTGAAGCTTTCTTT CASSPRGNTEAFF
TRBJ2-3 once TRBV20-1 NA TGCAGTGCGCCCCCTGCGGATACGCAGTATTTT CSAPPADTQYF
TRBJ2-1 NA TRBV6-5 NA TGTGCCAGCAGTTACACTCGGGGTGGCAATGAGCAGTTCTTC CASSYTRGGNEQFF
TRBJ1-2 NA TRBV2 NA TGTGCCAGCAGTGAAGAACGGGGGAACTATGGCTACACCTTC CASSEERGNYGYTF
TRBJ2-2 NA TRBV5-4 TRBD2 TGTGCCAGCAGCTTGGCGAGGGGCGGGAGACCATCCGGGGAGCTGTTTTTT CASSLARGGRPSGELFF
TRBJ2-2 NA TRBV5-1 TRBD2 TGCGCCAGCAGCCCCCCGGGGGGACGGGCCGGGGAGCTGTTTTTT CASSPPGGRAGELFF